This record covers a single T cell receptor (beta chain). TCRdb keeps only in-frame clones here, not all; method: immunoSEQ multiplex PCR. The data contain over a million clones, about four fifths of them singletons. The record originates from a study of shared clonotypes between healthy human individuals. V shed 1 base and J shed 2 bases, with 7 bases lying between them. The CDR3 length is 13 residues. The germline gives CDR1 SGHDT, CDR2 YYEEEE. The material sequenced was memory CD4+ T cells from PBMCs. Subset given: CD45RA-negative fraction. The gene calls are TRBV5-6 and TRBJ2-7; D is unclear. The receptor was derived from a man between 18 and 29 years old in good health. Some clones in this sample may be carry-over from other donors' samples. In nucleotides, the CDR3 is TGTGCCAGCAGCTTGTTCTCAACCTACGAGCAGTACTTC. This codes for CASSLFSTYEQYF.